Listed below are T cell receptor beta chains from one sample, sequenced in a study of shared clonotypes between healthy human individuals. Sequencing was performed with immunoSEQ multiplex PCR; in TCRdb, only in-frame clones are kept and a portion is missing. Among about 2.1 million clones, 85% to 95% were seen once, and the ten largest hold under 2%. Source material: naive CD8+ T cells from PBMCs. Source of these receptors: a man between 18 and 35 years old in good health. Some clones in this sample may be carry-over from other donors' samples. Each CDR3 is given with its conserved first and last residue. The D gene is left open where the match is weak. Clone size is shown for a subset of rows, as once, few, many or a class of expanded clone.

clone size	V gene	J gene	D gene	CDR3 DNA	CDR3 protein
NA	TRBV9	TRBJ2-7	NA	TGTGCCAGCAGCTTCGATGGGGGAGAGAACGAGCAGTACTTC	CASSFDGGENEQYF
NA	TRBV5-4	TRBJ2-7	TRBD1	TGTGCCAGCAGCTCTCGTACCGACAGGGACAGGTTGGTACAGCAGTACTTC	CASSSRTDRDRLVQQYF
NA	TRBV6-5	TRBJ2-5	NA	TGTGCCAGCAGTTACTCCCCCCAGACCCAAGAGACCCAGTACTTC	CASSYSPQTQETQYF
NA	TRBV27	TRBJ2-3	TRBD1	TGTGCCAGCAGCCACAGGGGGGAGGCAGATACGCAGTATTTT	CASSHRGEADTQYF
NA	TRBV7-2	TRBJ2-3	NA	TGTGCCAGCAGCTTAGACGGACTGGGCGCCCGTGCTAGCACAGATACGCAGTATTTT	CASSLDGLGARASTDTQYF
NA	TRBV9	TRBJ1-2	NA	TGTGCCAGCAGCGTAGCGACAGAGGGTAACTATGGCTACACCTTC	CASSVATEGNYGYTF
NA	TRBV27	TRBJ2-5	NA	TGTGCCAGCAGTTTAACCGCCCGGACAGGAGCGGGAGAGACCCAGTACTTC	CASSLTARTGAGETQYF
NA	TRBV11-3	TRBJ1-1	NA	TGTGCCAGCAGCTTAGACCGGGTCGAAGGATGCTGGGGCACTGAAGCTTTCTTT	CASSLDRVEGCWGTEAFF
NA	TRBV7-9	TRBJ2-7	NA	TGTGCCAGCAGCTTGACCGGGATAGGCCCGGGCTCCTCCGAGCAGTACTTC	CASSLTGIGPGSSEQYF
NA	TRBV11-2	TRBJ1-1	NA	TGTGCCAGCAGCTTAGCCAGGACTGAAGCTTTCTTT	CASSLARTEAFF
NA	TRBV21-1	TRBJ1-4	NA	TGTGCCAGCAGCAATGCATGGCCCCTCGGCACAGGGGTGAATGAAAAACTGTTTTTT	CASSNAWPLGTGVNEKLFF
NA	TRBV6-6	TRBJ2-7	NA	TGTGCCAGCAGACACGTTCCCTACGAGCAGTACTTC	CASRHVPYEQYF
NA	TRBV5-5	TRBJ2-7	TRBD1	TGTGCCAGCAACATGCCGGGACAGGGGGCGCTGGACGAGCAGTACTTC	CASNMPGQGALDEQYF
NA	TRBV9	TRBJ2-7	TRBD1	TGTGCCAGCAGCGAGGAGGGACAGGTCACCGAGCAGTACTTC	CASSEEGQVTEQYF
NA	TRBV11-3	TRBJ2-6	NA	TGTGCCAGCAGCTCCCAAGGTGAGGACAACGTCCTGACTTTC	CASSSQGEDNVLTF
NA	TRBV28	TRBJ1-1	NA	TGTGCCAGCAGTTTTTACGGCAACCCGAACACTGAAGCTTTCTTT	CASSFYGNPNTEAFF
NA	TRBV25-1	TRBJ1-5	TRBD1	TGTGCCTCCAGTCCACAGGGGGCCTCAGATGAGCCCCAGCATTTT	CASSPQGASDEPQHF
NA	TRBV5-1	TRBJ2-7	TRBD1	TGCGCCAGCAGCCCAAAGGGACAGGTCCTCGATTACGAGCAGTACTTC	CASSPKGQVLDYEQYF
NA	TRBV9	TRBJ2-7	NA	TGTGCCAGCAGCCTGGGGGCCACCCTTTACGAGCAGTACTTC	CASSLGATLYEQYF
NA	TRBV6-6	TRBJ1-5	NA	TGTGCCAGCAGTCCCGACAGGAGCAATCAGCCCCAGCATTTT	CASSPDRSNQPQHF
NA	TRBV6-5	TRBJ1-5	TRBD1	TGTGCCAGCAGTTTAGGACAGGGGAGCAATCAGCCCCAGCATTTT	CASSLGQGSNQPQHF
NA	TRBV6-1	TRBJ2-7	NA	TGTGCCAGCGGGGTTCGGGGGGCGACCTACGAGCAGTACTTC	CASGVRGATYEQYF
NA	TRBV18	TRBJ1-1	NA	TGTGCCAGTCTGTATATGGGCACTGAAGCTTTCTTT	CASLYMGTEAFF
NA	TRBV15	TRBJ1-1	NA	TGTGCCACCAGCAGGGTCGGGACAATCACTGAAGCTTTCTTT	CATSRVGTITEAFF
NA	TRBV5-1	TRBJ2-3	TRBD2	TGCGCCAGCAGCTTGGAAGGGGGACTAGCCGGTTGGGATACGCAGTATTTT	CASSLEGGLAGWDTQYF
NA	TRBV14	TRBJ1-1	NA	TGTGCCAGCAACCCCCGGGGGATCGCTGAAGCTTTCTTT	CASNPRGIAEAFF
once	TRBV11-2	TRBJ2-2	TRBD2	TGTGCCAGCAGCCCCTGGACTAGCGGGAACACCGGGGAGCTGTTTTTT	CASSPWTSGNTGELFF
NA	TRBV4-3	TRBJ2-2	NA	TGCGCCAGCAGCCACGGGGGCTTAGGAGCGAACACCGGGGAGCTGTTTTTT	CASSHGGLGANTGELFF
NA	TRBV27	TRBJ2-4	NA	TGTGCCAGCAGTTTATCCGCAGGGACGGCCAAAAACATTCAGTACTTC	CASSLSAGTAKNIQYF
NA	TRBV5-8	TRBJ1-2	NA	TGTGCCAGCAGCGGGGGGCTCTATGGCTACACCTTC	CASSGGLYGYTF
NA	TRBV7-6	TRBJ2-7	TRBD2	TGTGCCAGCAGCTCAGCTAGCGGGAGTCGTTCCCCCTACTACGAGCAGTACTTC	CASSSASGSRSPYYEQYF
NA	TRBV5-1	TRBJ2-3	NA	TGCGCCAGCAGCGCCGACCCGGGACATCGCACAGATACGCAGTATTTT	CASSADPGHRTDTQYF
few	TRBV30	TRBJ1-2	NA	TGTGCCTGGAGCCCGGACGTCTATGGCTACACCTTC	CAWSPDVYGYTF
NA	TRBV27	TRBJ2-1	TRBD2	TGTGCCAGCAGCCCGGGACTAGCGGGAGTTTCCTACAATGAGCAGTTCTTC	CASSPGLAGVSYNEQFF
NA	TRBV28	TRBJ1-3	NA	TGTGCCAGCAGCGGGGGCGCGAACACCATATATTTT	CASSGGANTIYF
NA	TRBV7-9	TRBJ1-2	NA	TGTGCCAGCAGCTTGTTGGATGGCTACACCTTC	CASSLLDGYTF
NA	TRBV28	TRBJ2-5	TRBD1	TGTGCCAGCAAGGGACAGGAAGAGACCCAGTACTTC	CASKGQEETQYF
NA	TRBV27	TRBJ2-7	NA	TGTGCCAGCAGTTCTCGAGACAGGCTAGCGCTCGGCGAGCAGTACTTC	CASSSRDRLALGEQYF
NA	TRBV5-1	TRBJ2-7	NA	TGCGCCAGCAGCTTGACACCCTACGAGCAGTACTTC	CASSLTPYEQYF
NA	TRBV4-3	TRBJ2-7	NA	TGCGCCAGCAGCGCCGGGGCGGGTCGGGCCTACGAGCAGTACTTC	CASSAGAGRAYEQYF
NA	TRBV27	TRBJ2-1	TRBD2	TGTGCCAGCAGTTTATGGACTAGCGGGCCTCACAATGAGCAGTTCTTC	CASSLWTSGPHNEQFF
NA	TRBV16	TRBJ1-5	NA	TGTGCCAGCAGCCAAGGATGGGCAGACTATAGCAATCAGCCCCAGCATTTT	CASSQGWADYSNQPQHF
NA	TRBV7-8	TRBJ2-7	NA	TGTGCCAGCAGCCTGCCCGGTCTAGGGTCCTACGAGCAGTACTTC	CASSLPGLGSYEQYF
NA	TRBV7-9	TRBJ2-7	NA	TGTGCCAGCACCAACGTCGGGTCCGCCTACGAGCAGTACTTC	CASTNVGSAYEQYF
NA	TRBV28	TRBJ1-6	NA	TGTGCCAGCACCACCGCCCCGGCTAATAATTCACCCCTCCACTTT	CASTTAPANNSPLHF
once	TRBV27	TRBJ2-7	NA	TGTGCCAGCAGTTTTGTAGGGGGGGTCTACGAGCAGTACTTC	CASSFVGGVYEQYF